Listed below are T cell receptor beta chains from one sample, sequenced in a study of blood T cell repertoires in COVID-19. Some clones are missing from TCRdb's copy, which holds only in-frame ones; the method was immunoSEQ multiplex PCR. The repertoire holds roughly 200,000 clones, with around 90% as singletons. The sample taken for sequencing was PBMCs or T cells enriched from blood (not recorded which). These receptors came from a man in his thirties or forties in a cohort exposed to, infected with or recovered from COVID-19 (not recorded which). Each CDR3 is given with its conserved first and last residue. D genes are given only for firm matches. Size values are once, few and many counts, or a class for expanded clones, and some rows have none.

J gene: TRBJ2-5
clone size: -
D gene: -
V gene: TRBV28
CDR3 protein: CASRPSYRNQETQYF
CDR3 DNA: TGTGCCAGCAGACCCTCGTACAGGAACCAAGAGACCCAGTACTTC

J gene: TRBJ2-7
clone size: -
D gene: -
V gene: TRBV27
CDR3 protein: CASSLRFRSQGTYEQYF
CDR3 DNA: TGTGCCAGCAGTTTAAGGTTTAGAAGTCAGGGTACCTACGAGCAGTACTTC

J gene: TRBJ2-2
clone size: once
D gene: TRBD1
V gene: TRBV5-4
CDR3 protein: CASSVETGHNTGELFF
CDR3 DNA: TGTGCCAGCAGCGTGGAGACAGGGCACAACACCGGGGAGCTGTTTTTT

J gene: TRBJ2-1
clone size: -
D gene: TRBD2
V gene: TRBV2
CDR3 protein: CASRTSAYNEQFF
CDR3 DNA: TGTGCCAGCAGGACTAGCGCCTACAATGAGCAGTTCTTC

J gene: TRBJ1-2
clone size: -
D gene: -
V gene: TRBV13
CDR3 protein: CASSRRGAHYGYTF
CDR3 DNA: TGTGCCAGCAGCCGTCGGGGGGCTCACTATGGCTACACCTTC

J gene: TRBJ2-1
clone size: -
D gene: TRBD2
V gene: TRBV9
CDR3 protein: CASSVGIAGGLDEQFF
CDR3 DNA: TGTGCCAGCAGCGTAGGGATTGCGGGAGGGCTCGATGAGCAGTTCTTC

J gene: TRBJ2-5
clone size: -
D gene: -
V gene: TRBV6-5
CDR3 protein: CASSYSGTPMGETQYF
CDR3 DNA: TGTGCCAGCAGTTACTCCGGGACACCGATGGGGGAGACCCAGTACTTC

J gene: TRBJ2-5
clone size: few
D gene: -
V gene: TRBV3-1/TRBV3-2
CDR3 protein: CASSQARGAETQYF
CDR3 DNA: TGTGCCAGCAGCCAAGCTCGGGGAGCCGAGACCCAGTACTTC

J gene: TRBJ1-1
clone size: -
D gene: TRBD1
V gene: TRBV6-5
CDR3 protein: CASSIGGTGGTEAFF
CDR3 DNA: TGTGCCAGCAGTATTGGTGGGACAGGGGGCACTGAAGCTTTCTTT

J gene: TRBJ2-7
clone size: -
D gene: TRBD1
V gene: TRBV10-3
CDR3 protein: CAISFQQGSSYEQYF
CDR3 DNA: TGTGCCATCAGCTTCCAACAGGGGAGCTCCTACGAGCAGTACTTC

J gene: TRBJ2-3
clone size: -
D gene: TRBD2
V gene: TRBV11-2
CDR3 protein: CASSPGTSGVWSTDTQYF
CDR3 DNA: TGTGCCAGCAGCCCCGGGACTAGCGGGGTCTGGAGCACAGATACGCAGTATTTT

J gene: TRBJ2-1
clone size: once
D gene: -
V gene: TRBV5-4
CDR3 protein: CASSLDSSSYNEQFF
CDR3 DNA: TGTGCCAGCAGCTTGGACAGTAGCTCCTACAATGAGCAGTTCTTC

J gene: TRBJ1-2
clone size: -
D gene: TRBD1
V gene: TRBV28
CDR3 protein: CASSPHRGQNYGYTF
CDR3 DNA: TGTGCCAGCAGTCCGCACAGGGGTCAAAACTATGGCTACACCTTC

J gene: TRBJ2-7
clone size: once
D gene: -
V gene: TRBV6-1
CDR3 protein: CASSDRSPPYEQYF
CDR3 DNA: TGTGCCAGCAGTGACCGTTCCCCCCCCTACGAGCAGTACTTC

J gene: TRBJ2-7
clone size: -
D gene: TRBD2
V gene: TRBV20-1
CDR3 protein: CSASGTSGGSSYEQYF
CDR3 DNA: TGCAGTGCTAGTGGGACTAGCGGGGGAAGCTCCTACGAGCAGTACTTC

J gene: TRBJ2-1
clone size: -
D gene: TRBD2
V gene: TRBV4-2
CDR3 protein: CASSQGPVQKRGGDEQFF
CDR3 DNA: TGTGCCAGCAGCCAAGGTCCGGTACAGAAGCGGGGGGGCGATGAGCAGTTCTTC

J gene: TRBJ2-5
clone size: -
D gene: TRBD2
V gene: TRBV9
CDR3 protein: CASSVANSGPFETQYF
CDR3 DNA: TGTGCCAGCAGCGTAGCGAATAGCGGGCCCTTCGAGACCCAGTACTTC

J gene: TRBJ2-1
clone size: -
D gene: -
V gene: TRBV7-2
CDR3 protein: CASSFLASPSYNEQFF
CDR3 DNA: TGTGCCAGCAGCTTCCTAGCTTCCCCCTCCTACAATGAGCAGTTCTTC

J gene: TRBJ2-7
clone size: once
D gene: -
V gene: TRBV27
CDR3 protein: CASSWKGGLYEQYF
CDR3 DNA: TGTGCCAGCAGTTGGAAGGGAGGTCTCTACGAGCAGTACTTC

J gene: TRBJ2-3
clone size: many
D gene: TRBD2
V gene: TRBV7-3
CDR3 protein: CASSLYGLAGDTQYF
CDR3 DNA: TGTGCCAGCAGCTTGTATGGACTAGCGGGGGATACGCAGTATTTT

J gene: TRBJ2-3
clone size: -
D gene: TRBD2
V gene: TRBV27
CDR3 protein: CASSLSIAGVTTDTQYF
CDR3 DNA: TGTGCCAGCAGTTTGTCAATAGCGGGAGTGACCACAGATACGCAGTATTTT

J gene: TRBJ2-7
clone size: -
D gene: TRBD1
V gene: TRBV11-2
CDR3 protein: CASSPRDRGLLTYEQYF
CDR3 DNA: TGTGCCAGCAGCCCCCGGGACAGGGGCCTTCTTACTTACGAGCAGTACTTC

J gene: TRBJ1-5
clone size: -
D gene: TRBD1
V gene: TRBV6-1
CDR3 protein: CASSERRGRRQPQHF
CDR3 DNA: TGTGCCAGCAGTGAAAGGAGGGGGCGGCGGCAGCCCCAGCATTTT

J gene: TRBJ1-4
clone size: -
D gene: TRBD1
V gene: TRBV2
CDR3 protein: CASKATGQTNEKLFF
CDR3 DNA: TGTGCCAGCAAAGCGACAGGGCAAACTAATGAAAAACTGTTTTTT

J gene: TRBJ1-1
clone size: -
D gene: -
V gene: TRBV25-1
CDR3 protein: CASSDTGSNTEAFF
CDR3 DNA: TGTGCCAGCAGTGACACGGGGTCGAACACTGAAGCTTTCTTT

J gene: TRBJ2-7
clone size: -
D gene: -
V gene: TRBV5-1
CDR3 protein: CASSLGAAAYEQYF
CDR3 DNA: TGCGCCAGCAGCTTAGGGGCTGCTGCCTACGAGCAGTACTTC

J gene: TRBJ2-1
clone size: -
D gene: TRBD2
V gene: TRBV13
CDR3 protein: CASSDPTGASGGIRGNEQFF
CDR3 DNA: TGTGCCAGCAGCGACCCCACAGGGGCTAGCGGGGGGATCCGGGGAAATGAGCAGTTCTTC

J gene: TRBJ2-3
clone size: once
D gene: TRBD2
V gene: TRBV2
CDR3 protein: CASSDPGLAGDLDTQYF
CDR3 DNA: TGTGCCAGCAGTGACCCGGGACTAGCGGGAGATTTAGATACGCAGTATTTT

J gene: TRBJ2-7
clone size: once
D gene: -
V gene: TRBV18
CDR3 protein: CASSPPAGNEQYF
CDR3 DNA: TGTGCCAGCTCACCACCGGCAGGGAACGAGCAGTACTTC

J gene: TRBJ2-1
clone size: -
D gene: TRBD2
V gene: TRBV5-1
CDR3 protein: CASSFDGRARTYNEQFF
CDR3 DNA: TGCGCCAGCAGCTTCGACGGGAGGGCCCGGACGTACAATGAGCAGTTCTTC

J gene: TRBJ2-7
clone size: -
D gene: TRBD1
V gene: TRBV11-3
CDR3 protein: CASSARDRYDEQYF
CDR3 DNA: TGTGCCAGCAGCGCCCGGGACAGGTACGACGAGCAGTACTTC